These 28 T cell receptor beta chains came from one sample sequenced in a study of CD8 T cells in Susac syndrome. RNA in amounts of about 0.45 to 1 ug was reverse transcribed with random hexamers. A single record per CDR3 protein comes from TCRdb applying MiXCR to the immunoSEQ multiplex PCR reads. The top ten hold 0.084% of the sample, which has about 140,000 distinct CDR3 sequences, approximately 96% seen once. The sequenced material came from CD4+ T cells from PBMCs. The receptors were sampled from a human donor with Susac syndrome.

The J gene is TRBJ1-4, the V gene TRBV7-6, with D hard to call. V was shortened by 5 bases and J by 6 bases, with 10 bases between the two germline ends. This CDR3 spans 13 amino acids. The germline V gene has CDR1 SGHVS and CDR2 FNYEAQ. The CDR3, as DNA: TGTGCCAGCAGCCAAAGGGTAGATGAAAAACTGTTTTTT. Its protein product is CASSQRVDEKLFF.

The chain joins TRBV4-1 to TRBJ2-4; 10 bases fit TRBD2. CDR1 is MGHRA, CDR2 YSYEKL, per germline. The CDR3 contains 16 residues. The J segment lost 7 bases and the V segment lost 2 bases, leaving 8 bases of the junction unmatched. The CDR3: CASSQPASGRGNIQYF. The DNA of the CDR3 is TGCGCCAGCAGCCAACCAGCTAGCGGGAGAGGGAACATTCAGTACTTC.

J is TRBJ2-5 and V is TRBV28; maybe TRBD1 (6 bases). The CDR3 runs to 11 residues. The germline CDR1 and CDR2 sequences are MDHEN and SYDVKM. CDR3 in amino acids: CAPGQQETQYF. CDR3 coding DNA: TGTGCGCCCGGACAGCAAGAGACCCAGTACTTC.

The V call is TRBV27, the J call TRBJ1-5; a weak D match, TRBD1 (5 bases). The germline V and J ends were trimmed by 8 bases and 4 bases, with 24 bases remaining between them. Looked up from germline, CDR1 is MNHEY and CDR2 is SMNVEV (reference sequence). This CDR3 has 17 residues. The CDR3 nucleotides are TGTGCCAGCGCCCCTTGGCTGGGCCAGGGACGAAATCAGCCCCAGCATTTT. Protein product: CASAPWLGQGRNQPQHF.

This clonotype was recorded a few times. The CDR3 here is CASSRGGGSETQYF. The CDR3 coding sequence is TGTGCCAGCAGCCGTGGTGGGGGTTCCGAGACCCAGTACTTC. The chain is built from TRBV7-9 and TRBJ2-5; either TRBD1 or TRBD2 may supply D (5 bases each). CDR3 length: 14 amino acids. Germline CDR1 is SEHNR and CDR2 is FQNEAQ (reference sequence). The V gene lost 5 bases and the J gene lost 5 bases, with 15 bases spanning the gap.

The chain employs TRBV6-5 and TRBJ2-5; D might be TRBD2 (6 bases). Germline CDR1 is MNHEY and CDR2 is SVGAGI. The CDR3 spans 15 residues. V was cut by 5 bases and J by 5 bases, with 18 bases left in between. CDR3 in amino acids: CASSPTGLREETQYF. The CDR3 nucleotides read TGTGCCAGCAGTCCCACGGGACTCCGTGAGGAGACCCAGTACTTC.

The V call is TRBV20-1, the J call TRBJ2-1; 10 nucleotides line up with TRBD2. The CDR3 is made up of 21 amino acids. With V trimmed by 3 bases and J by 0 bases, 20 bases remained unmatched. CDR1 DFQATT and CDR2 SNEGSKA come from the germline V gene (reference sequence). The CDR3 spells CSASLSLGVAGGLSSYNEQFF. Written as DNA, the CDR3 is TGCAGTGCTAGTCTGAGTTTAGGTGTAGCGGGGGGACTAAGCTCCTACAATGAGCAGTTCTTC.

The rearrangement uses TRBV5-1 and TRBJ2-7, with a possible D match to TRBD1 (5 bases). This CDR3 contains 13 residues. Germline CDR1 reads SGHRS; CDR2 reads YFSETQ. V lost 4 bases and J 5 bases, leaving 13 bases between the germline ends. CDR3: CASSVGHEDEQYF. Written as DNA, the CDR3 is TGCGCCAGCAGCGTGGGGCATGAGGACGAGCAGTACTTC.

The chain carries TRBV28 and TRBJ2-5; the match to TRBD2 covers 7 bases. The CDR3 covers 16 residues. With V trimmed by 6 bases and J by 5 bases, 15 bases remained unmatched. Germline CDR1 reads MDHEN; CDR2 reads SYDVKM. The CDR3 is CASSPNLRGSGETQYF. The CDR3 DNA reads TGTGCCAGCAGCCCTAATTTGCGCGGGAGTGGTGAGACCCAGTACTTC.

V usage is TRBV20-1 and J usage is TRBJ2-7; 8 bases line up with TRBD2. J gave up 3 bases and V 3 bases, and 10 bases lay outside the gene matches. This CDR3 contains 15 residues. The germline V gene has CDR1 DFQATT and CDR2 SNEGSKA (reference sequence). The CDR3 DNA reads as TGCAGTGCTAGTCCTACAAGCGGGAGTAACTACGAGCAGTACTTC. This translates into CSASPTSGSNYEQYF.

The chain combines TRBV29-1 with TRBJ2-1, with 13 bases identical to TRBD2. Germline CDR1 and CDR2: SQVTM and ANQGSEA. V lost 7 bases, J lost 7 bases, and 7 bases stayed unmatched. The CDR3 covers 14 residues. The CDR3 DNA sequence: TGCAGCGGGACCGGGACTAGCGGGAAAAATGAGCAGTTCTTC. This sequence encodes CSGTGTSGKNEQFF.

This clonotype appeared once. The genes are TRBV7-2 and TRBJ1-5; D call uncertain. Germline CDR1 is SGHTA and CDR2 is FQGNSA. V was trimmed by 1 base and J by 3 bases, leaving 10 bases between them. The CDR3 is made up of 15 amino acids. The CDR3 DNA sequence: TGTGCCAGCAGCTTAGGAGGACTTACCAATCAGCCCCAGCATTTT. As protein: CASSLGGLTNQPQHF.

The chain combines TRBV18 with TRBJ2-7; D not certain. The CDR3 consists of 15 residues. Trimming took 3 bases from V and 2 from J, leaving 14 bases between them. CDR1 KGHSH and CDR2 LQKENI come from the germline V gene. The CDR3 coding sequence is TGTGCCAGCTCACCGGACCGCTCTAATACCTACGAGCAGTACTTC. It yields the protein CASSPDRSNTYEQYF.

This chain connects TRBV1 to TRBJ1-2. TRBV1 is tagged as a pseudogene. This CDR3 comprises 14 residues. The CDR3 loop reads CTSSQVPLNYGYTF. The CDR3 DNA sequence: TGCACCAGCAGCCAAGTCCCTCTAAACTATGGCTACACCTTC.

This clonotype was recorded a few times. The rearrangement joins TRBV4-1 to TRBJ2-7, with D possibly called TRBD1 or TRBD2 (6 bases each). CDR1 and CDR2 (germline): MGHRA, YSYEKL. The CDR3 is 15 amino acids. Between the trimmed V and J ends, which lost 3 bases and 6 bases, there was a span of 18 bases. CDR3 residues: CASSHPGLRGAEQYF. The CDR3 DNA is TGCGCCAGCAGCCATCCCGGGCTAAGGGGGGCCGAGCAGTACTTC.

The chain links TRBV4-1 to TRBJ2-4; D may match TRBD1 or TRBD2 (5 bases each). V was trimmed by 1 base and J by 8 bases, leaving 21 bases between them. CDR3 length: 17 amino acids. CDR1 is MGHRA, CDR2 YSYEKL, per germline. The CDR3 DNA reads as TGCGCCAGCAGCCAAGCTATAACTGGACCTAGGGGAGACATTCAGTACTTC. It translates to CASSQAITGPRGDIQYF.

The chain has TRBV25-1 and TRBJ1-2, with D perhaps matching TRBD1 (6 bases). Trimming stripped 6 bases from V and 6 bases from J, with 17 bases between. Germline CDR1 and CDR2: MGHDK and SYGVNS. The CDR3 totals 14 residues. The CDR3 bases are TGTGCCAGCAGGCCCGACAGGAGCCCGAATGGCTACACCTTC. Translated: CASRPDRSPNGYTF.

V gene TRBV5-1 combines with J gene TRBJ2-4; 7 bases are a match to TRBD1. The CDR3 has 18 residues. CDR1 and CDR2 from the germline V gene are SGHRS and YFSETQ. J lost 3 bases, V lost 0 bases, and 12 bases had no gene match. The CDR3 DNA reads TGCGCCAGCAGCTTGGGACAGGGAAACACAGGCTTCAAAAACATTCAGTACTTC. Translation: CASSLGQGNTGFKNIQYF.

The sample holds one count of this clonotype. J is TRBJ2-5 and V is TRBV5-1, with TRBD1 matching 11 bases. The CDR3 extends over 16 amino acids. The germline V gene has CDR1 SGHRS and CDR2 YFSETQ. Trimming cost V 4 bases and J 3 bases; bases outside gene matches: 8. CDR3 DNA sequence: TGCGCCAGCAGCCTCGGACAGGGGGCGTTCGAAGAGACCCAGTACTTC. Translated: CASSLGQGAFEETQYF.

This rearrangement joins TRBV19 to TRBJ2-1; D may be TRBD1 (5 bases). The V gene's germline CDR1 is LNHDA and CDR2 SQIVND (reference sequence). The CDR3 runs to 14 residues. V was cut by 3 bases and J by 9 bases, with 15 bases left in between. The DNA for the CDR3 is TGTGCCAGTAGTATTTGGCCCCACCAGGGTGAGCAGTTCTTC. Protein product: CASSIWPHQGEQFF. The whole variable domain, filled in from reference TRBV19 and TRBJ2-1, reads DGGITQSPKYLFRKEGQNVTLSCEQNLNHDAMYWYRQDPGQGLRLIYYSQIVNDFQKGDIAEGYSVSREKKESFPLTVTSAQKNPTAFYLCASSIWPHQGEQFFGPGTRLTVL.

This sequence joins TRBV25-1 and TRBJ2-1; 10 nucleotides agree with TRBD2. V lost 1 base to trimming and J lost 4 bases; unmatched junction nucleotides: 4. Germline-derived CDR1 and CDR2 are MGHDK and SYGVNS. The CDR3 has 16 residues. This chain's CDR3 is CASSESSGGLYNEQFF. The CDR3 nucleotides are TGTGCCAGCAGTGAATCTAGCGGGGGCCTTTACAATGAGCAGTTCTTC.

This chain links TRBV14 with TRBJ2-7; 8 nucleotides line up with TRBD2. CDR3 length: 13 amino acids. CDR1 SGHDN and CDR2 FVKESK come from the germline V gene. The V gene end was trimmed by 4 bases and the J gene end by 7 bases; junction bases not matched to a gene: 6. The CDR3 DNA sequence: TGTGCCAGCAGCCTCGGGGGGGATCGAGAGCAGTACTTC. Amino acid sequence: CASSLGGDREQYF.

This clonotype was detected a few times. The rearrangement uses TRBV4-2 and TRBJ2-3, with D uncertain. CDR1 is LGHNA and CDR2 is YNFKEQ in the germline V gene. CDR3 size: 15 residues. Trimming cost V 0 bases and J 2 bases, with 9 bases left between them. The DNA for the CDR3 is TGTGCCAGCAGCCAAGATCGTGCGTTCACAGATACGCAGTATTTT. Translating gives CASSQDRAFTDTQYF.

The chain employs TRBV3-1 and TRBJ2-1; D might be TRBD1 or TRBD2, each matching 5 bases. The germline V and J ends were trimmed by 5 bases and 5 bases, with 16 bases remaining between them. The germline gives CDR1 LGHDT, CDR2 YNNKEL (reference sequence). The CDR3 loop spans 15 amino acids. The CDR3 is CASSFGDAGNNEQFF. The CDR3 bases are TGTGCCAGCAGCTTCGGGGACGCAGGGAACAATGAGCAGTTCTTC.

The chain employs TRBV18 and TRBJ1-1; D is ambiguous. CDR3 size: 12 residues. Germline CDR1 reads KGHSH; CDR2 reads LQKENI. With 6 bases removed from V and 7 bases from J, the gap between germline ends came to 12 bases. CDR3 amino acids: CASSSDSDEAFF. CDR3 nucleotide sequence: TGTGCCAGCTCTTCAGACTCCGATGAAGCTTTCTTT.

The genes are TRBV20-1 and TRBJ1-2, with 7 bases lining up with TRBD1. Germline-derived CDR1 and CDR2 are DFQATT and SNEGSKA (reference sequence). The CDR3 runs 13 residues. The V segment lost 4 bases and the J segment 4 bases; nucleotides outside the gene matches: 6. This chain's CDR3 is CSATGGGAYGYTF. The CDR3 region has the DNA TGCAGTGCTACGGGAGGGGGCGCCTATGGCTACACCTTC.

The V gene is TRBV6-5, the J gene TRBJ2-7; 11 bases agree with TRBD1. Germline trimming cut 7 bases from V and 4 bases from J; bases unmatched to any gene: 9. The CDR3 spans 15 residues. Germline-derived CDR1 and CDR2 are MNHEY and SVGAGI. The CDR3: CASNHTDRGPYEQYF. For the CDR3, the DNA is TGTGCCAGCAACCATACGGACAGGGGGCCTTACGAGCAGTACTTC.

The chain recombines TRBV20-1 with TRBJ2-1; tentatively, D is TRBD2 (6 bases). The V gene's germline CDR1 is DFQATT and CDR2 SNEGSKA (reference sequence). This CDR3 spans 15 amino acids. Trimming pared 3 bases from V and 0 bases from J, leaving 12 bases between. The CDR3 DNA follows: TGCAGTGCTAGGGGCGGGGCAGGCTCCTACAATGAGCAGTTCTTC. This encodes CSARGGAGSYNEQFF.